These 18 T cell receptor beta chains came from one sample sequenced in a study of T cell responses to AZD1222 COVID-19 vaccine. Generated by immunoSEQ multiplex PCR, the TCRdb table keeps only in-frame clones and is missing some. This table holds almost 55,000 clones, about 81% found once. Sequencing was performed on peripheral blood, taken on day 0 of AZD1222 vaccination. The receptors were gathered from an adult in good health.

V gene TRBV6-2 or TRBV6-3 combines with J gene TRBJ2-2; no reliable D call. Trimming shortened V by 5 bases and J by 7 bases, and 8 bases separated the two germline ends. The CDR3 covers 12 residues. The germline V gene encodes CDR1 MNHEY and CDR2 SVGEGT. CDR3 coding DNA: TGTGCCAGCAGTAACGAAGTCGGGGAGCTGTTTTTT. It translates to CASSNEVGELFF.

The chain employs TRBV3-1 (or the pseudogene TRBV3-2) and TRBJ1-2, with D uncertain. V was pared by 0 bases and J by 4 bases, with 6 bases between. The CDR3 extends over 13 amino acids. The V gene's germline CDR1 is LGHDT and CDR2 YNNKEL (reference sequence). The CDR3 region has the DNA TGTGCCAGCAGCCAAGAAGGGTTCTATGGCTACACCTTC. It yields the protein CASSQEGFYGYTF.

The genes are TRBV15 and TRBJ2-7, with 9 nucleotides matching TRBD1. The CDR3 totals 17 residues. V trimming: 1 base; J trimming: 2 bases; junction bases outside the gene matches: 9. The germline CDR1 and CDR2 sequences are LNHNV and YYDKDF (reference sequence). CDR3 in DNA: TGTGCCACCAGCAGAGGAGGAATGGGACAGGGAGCCTACGAGCAGTACTTC. As protein: CATSRGGMGQGAYEQYF.

This chain connects TRBV7-6 to TRBJ1-1, with D maybe TRBD1 (6 bases). Per the germline V gene, CDR1 is SGHVS and CDR2 is FNYEAQ. There are 14 residues in the CDR3. Trimming stripped 1 base from V and 2 bases from J, with 8 bases between. CDR3 sequence: CASSLGRGNTEAFF. The CDR3 region has the DNA TGTGCCAGCAGCTTAGGCAGGGGTAACACTGAAGCTTTCTTT.

The rearrangement links TRBV5-1 to TRBJ1-2, with D possibly TRBD1 on 6 matching bases. CDR3 length equals 13 residues. CDR1 is SGHRS, CDR2 YFSETQ, per germline. V was pared by 4 bases and J by 8 bases, with 15 bases between. The CDR3 DNA reads as TGCGCCAGCAGCCGGGGAGGGGGAAACGGCTACACCTTC. Protein sequence: CASSRGGGNGYTF.

In nucleotides, the CDR3 is TGTGCCAGCAGCCCGGGACAGGGCACGCAGTATTTT. It translates to CASSPGQGTQYF. The chain uses TRBV7-8 and TRBJ2-3; 9 nucleotides match TRBD1. Germline-derived CDR1 and CDR2 are SGHVS and FQNEAQ. The CDR3 spans 12 residues. The trim removed 5 bases at V and 9 bases at J, leaving 3 bases unmatched.

A remark on this clone: Additional DNA sequences in this sample encode the identical CDR3. The V gene is TRBV5-1, the J gene TRBJ2-2; D is unresolved. Per germline, CDR1 SGHRS and CDR2 YFSETQ. Trimming took 0 bases from V and 4 from J, leaving 7 bases between them. The CDR3 runs 14 residues. The CDR3 nucleotides are TGCGCCAGCAGCTTGGCATTGGGCACCGGGGAGCTGTTTTTT. Its protein product is CASSLALGTGELFF.

The chain combines TRBV7-2 with TRBJ2-2; 11 positions agree with TRBD1. The V segment lost 4 bases and the J segment 0 bases; nucleotides outside the gene matches: 1. The CDR3 totals 16 residues. Germline V gene sequence: CDR1 SGHTA, CDR2 FQGNSA. The CDR3 DNA sequence: TGTGCCAGCAGCTGGGGACAGGGGGCGAACACCGGGGAGCTGTTTTTT. It yields the protein CASSWGQGANTGELFF.

This chain uses TRBV6-6 with TRBJ1-3; D remains ambiguous. Between the trimmed V and J ends, which lost 7 bases and 0 bases, there was a span of 10 bases. Germline CDR1 reads MNHNY; CDR2 reads SVGAGI (reference sequence). This CDR3 is built from 14 residues. The DNA of the CDR3 is TGTGCCAGCAAGATCGGCAGCTCTGGAAACACCATATATTTT. Translation gives CASKIGSSGNTIYF.

The gene calls are TRBV2 and TRBJ2-1; no definite D call. CDR3 length: 13 residues. Germline CDR1 SNHLY, CDR2 FYNNEI. Between the trimmed V and J ends, which lost 3 bases and 12 bases, there was a span of 15 bases. In DNA, the CDR3 is TGTGCCAGCAGTGATGCGACTTGGGTGGGGCAGTTCTTC. It encodes CASSDATWVGQFF.

The CDR3 sequence: CASSQVRGTEAFF. CDR3 in DNA: TGTGCCAGCAGCCAAGTGAGGGGAACTGAAGCTTTCTTT. The rearrangement joins TRBV3-1 (or the pseudogene TRBV3-2) to TRBJ1-1; tentative D call: TRBD1 (5 bases). The germline V gene encodes CDR1 LGHDT and CDR2 YNNKEL (reference sequence). The CDR3 covers 13 residues. V lost 1 base and J lost 5, with 8 bases in between.

The chain is built from TRBV29-1 and TRBJ1-2; 9 positions match TRBD1. After removal of 4 bases from V and 8 bases from J, the junction contained 8 bases not matched to a gene. The CDR3 loop spans 13 amino acids. Germline CDR1 is SQVTM and CDR2 is ANQGSEA. Here the CDR3 reads CSVGRGQGTGYTF. DNA of the CDR3: TGCAGCGTTGGGCGGGGACAGGGAACCGGCTACACCTTC.

This rearrangement joins TRBV7-9 to TRBJ1-6, with D uncertain. V was cut by 1 base and J by 8 bases, with 3 bases left in between. The CDR3 loop spans 12 amino acids. Per germline, CDR1 SEHNR and CDR2 FQNEAQ (reference sequence). CDR3 nucleotides: TGTGCCAGCAGCTTAGACCATTCACCCCTCCACTTT. It codes for CASSLDHSPLHF.

The chain couples TRBV6-4 to TRBJ1-6, with D tentatively TRBD1 (6 bases). Germline V gene sequence: CDR1 MRHNA, CDR2 SNTAGT. The ends were cut back, 7 bases at V and 9 bases at J, with 19 bases in the middle. The CDR3 covers 15 residues. CDR3 sequence reads: CASKPTGTVGSPLHF. Here the CDR3 DNA reads TGTGCCAGCAAACCTACAGGGACGGTCGGTTCACCCCTCCACTTT.

The chain links TRBV29-1 to TRBJ2-2; D unresolved. CDR3 length: 12 amino acids. The germline V gene encodes CDR1 SQVTM and CDR2 ANQGSEA. V shed 5 bases and J shed 1 base, with 5 bases lying between them. The CDR3 region has the DNA TGCAGCGTTTCACAGAACACCGGGGAGCTGTTTTTT. Protein product: CSVSQNTGELFF.

The chain links TRBV30 to TRBJ1-1; D call uncertain. Trimming took 4 bases from V and 6 from J, leaving 18 bases between them. The length of the CDR3 is 14 residues. Germline loops: CDR1 GTSNPN, CDR2 SVGIG (reference sequence). This CDR3 reads CAWNLKPPRAEAFF. The DNA for the CDR3 is TGTGCCTGGAACCTAAAGCCCCCCCGCGCTGAAGCTTTCTTT.

This clone was found a few times. The chain is built from TRBV6-5 and TRBJ1-5; tentative D call: TRBD1 (5 bases). The CDR3 has 13 residues. Between the trimmed V and J ends, which lost 7 bases and 6 bases, there was a span of 13 bases. Germline-derived CDR1 and CDR2 are MNHEY and SVGAGI. The chain's CDR3 is CASTRGAGQPQHF. DNA of the CDR3: TGTGCCAGCACGAGGGGCGCGGGTCAGCCCCAGCATTTT.

This chain links TRBV11-1 with TRBJ2-3; 10 bases match TRBD1. Germline V gene data show CDR1 as SGHAT and CDR2 as FQDESV (reference sequence). The CDR3 covers 16 residues. The V gene end was trimmed by 4 bases and the J gene end by 5 bases; junction bases not matched to a gene: 9. The CDR3 sequence: CASSSTGTGVLDTQYF. The CDR3 nucleotides are TGTGCCAGCAGCTCGACCGGGACAGGGGTACTAGATACGCAGTATTTT.